This T cell receptor beta chain was sequenced in a study of blood T cell repertoires in COVID-19. Patients from Seattle were sampled longitudinally, starting during active infection. This clone was seen once. Original processing methods: Estimates of nucleated cell counts were drawn from the amplification of reference gene primers. The method was immunoSEQ multiplex PCR; TCRdb's version includes in-frame clones alone and lacks a portion of them. V and J calls and clone size are copied from that table; D and trimming were computed from the DNA. The sample yields 250,000 to 300,000 clones, nearly 90% seen once. The clonotype originates from a woman aged 25 to 39 with COVID-19, enrolled during active disease. The sequenced sample consisted of peripheral blood.

The CDR3 sequence is CAISETGRPLEAFF. CDR3 DNA: TGTGCCATCAGTGAAACAGGACGCCCTCTTGAAGCTTTCTTT. The chain joins TRBV10-3 to TRBJ1-1, with a tentative D call TRBD1 (5 bases). The V end was cut by 3 bases, the J end by 7 bases, with 15 bases between. Germline CDR1 ENHRY, CDR2 SYGVKD. CDR3 length: 14 residues.